This T cell receptor (beta chain) was identified in a study of T cells in localized non-small cell lung cancer. V lost 5 bases to trimming and J lost 5 bases, with 16 bases between them. CDR3 size: 15 residues. CDR1 and CDR2 from the germline V gene are MNHEY and SMNVEV (reference sequence). Study-level findings and limits: A higher density of T cells in blood coincided with extended overall survival. In adjacent lung, a median roughly 62 of the top 100 tumor clones were found.

On this clone itself: Antigen: not known.

Generated by immunoSEQ multiplex PCR, the TCRdb table keeps only in-frame clones and is missing some. The sample has roughly 19,000 clones, approximately 80% seen once. V is TRBV27 and J is TRBJ1-5; D not certain. This receptor was obtained from a man between 40 and 70 years old with stage I lung adenocarcinoma. The source was peripheral blood, collected before any cancer treatment. The DNA for the CDR3 is TGTGCCAGCAGTCCCTCAGGCGGGCCACATCAGCCCCAGCATTTT. It yields the protein CASSPSGGPHQPQHF.